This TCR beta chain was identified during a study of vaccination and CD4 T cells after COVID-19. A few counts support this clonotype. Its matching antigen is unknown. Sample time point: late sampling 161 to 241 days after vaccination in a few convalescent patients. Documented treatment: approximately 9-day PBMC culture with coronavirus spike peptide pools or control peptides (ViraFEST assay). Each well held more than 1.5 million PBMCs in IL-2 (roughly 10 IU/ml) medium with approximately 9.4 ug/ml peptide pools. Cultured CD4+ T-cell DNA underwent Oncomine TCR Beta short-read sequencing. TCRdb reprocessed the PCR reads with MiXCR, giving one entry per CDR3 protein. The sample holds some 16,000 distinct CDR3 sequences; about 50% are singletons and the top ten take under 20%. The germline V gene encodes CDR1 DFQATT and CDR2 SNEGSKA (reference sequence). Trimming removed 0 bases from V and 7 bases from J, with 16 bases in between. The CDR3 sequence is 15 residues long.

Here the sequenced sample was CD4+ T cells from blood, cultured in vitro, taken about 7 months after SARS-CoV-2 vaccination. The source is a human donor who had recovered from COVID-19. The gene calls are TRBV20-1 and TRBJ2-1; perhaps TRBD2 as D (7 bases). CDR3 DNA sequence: TGCAGTGCTAGAGATTGGGGGGGGGCCTCGAATGAGCAGTTCTTC. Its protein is CSARDWGGASNEQFF.